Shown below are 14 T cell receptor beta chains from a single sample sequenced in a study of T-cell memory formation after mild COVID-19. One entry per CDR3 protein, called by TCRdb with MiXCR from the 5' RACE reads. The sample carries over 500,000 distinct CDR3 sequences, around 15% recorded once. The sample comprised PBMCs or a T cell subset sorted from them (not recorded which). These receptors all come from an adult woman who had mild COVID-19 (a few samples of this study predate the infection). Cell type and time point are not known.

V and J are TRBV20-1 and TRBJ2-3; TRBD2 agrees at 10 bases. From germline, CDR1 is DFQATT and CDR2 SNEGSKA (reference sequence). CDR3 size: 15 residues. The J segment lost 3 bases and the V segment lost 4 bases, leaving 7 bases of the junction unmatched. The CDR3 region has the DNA TGCAGTGCTACGGTGTTAGCGGGAGGTACAGATACGCAGTATTTT. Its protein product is CSATVLAGGTDTQYF.

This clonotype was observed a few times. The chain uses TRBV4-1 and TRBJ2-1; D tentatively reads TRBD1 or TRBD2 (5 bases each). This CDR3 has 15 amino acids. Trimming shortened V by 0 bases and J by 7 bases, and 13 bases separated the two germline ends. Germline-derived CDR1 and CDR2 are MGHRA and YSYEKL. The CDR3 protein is CASSQEGESYNEQFF. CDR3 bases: TGCGCCAGCAGCCAAGAGGGGGAAAGTTATAATGAGCAGTTCTTC.

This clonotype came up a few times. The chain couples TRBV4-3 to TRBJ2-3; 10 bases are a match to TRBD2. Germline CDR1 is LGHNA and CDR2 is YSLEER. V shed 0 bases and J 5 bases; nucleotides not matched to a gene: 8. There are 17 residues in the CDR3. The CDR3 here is CASSQDNLAGVGDTQYF. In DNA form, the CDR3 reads TGCGCCAGCAGCCAAGATAACCTAGCGGGAGTAGGAGATACGCAGTATTTT.

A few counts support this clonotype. Here the CDR3 DNA reads TGTGCCAGCAGTGAAGCAGGACAGCCCTACAATGAGCAGTTCTTC. Protein product: CASSEAGQPYNEQFF. The gene calls are TRBV6-1 and TRBJ2-1, with a weak D call TRBD1 (6 bases). The CDR3 extends over 15 amino acids. V shed 0 bases and J shed 2 bases, with 8 bases lying between them. Germline V gives CDR1 MNHNS, CDR2 SASEGT.

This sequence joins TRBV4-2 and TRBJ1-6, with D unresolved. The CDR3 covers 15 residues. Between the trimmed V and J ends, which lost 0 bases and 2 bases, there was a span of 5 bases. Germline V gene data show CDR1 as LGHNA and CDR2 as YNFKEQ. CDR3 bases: TGTGCCAGCAGCCAAGATGCGACCTATAATTCACCCCTCCACTTT. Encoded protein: CASSQDATYNSPLHF.

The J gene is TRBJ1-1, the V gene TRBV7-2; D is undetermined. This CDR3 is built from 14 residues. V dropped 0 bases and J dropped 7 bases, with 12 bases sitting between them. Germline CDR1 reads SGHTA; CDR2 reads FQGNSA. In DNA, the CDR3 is TGTGCCAGCAGCTTAGCGCGGGCTGTTATTGAAGCTTTCTTT. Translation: CASSLARAVIEAFF.

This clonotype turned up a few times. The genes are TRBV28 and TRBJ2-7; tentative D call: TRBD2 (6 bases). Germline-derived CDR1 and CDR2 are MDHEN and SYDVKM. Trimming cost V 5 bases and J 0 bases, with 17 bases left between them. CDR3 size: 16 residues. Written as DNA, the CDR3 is TGTGCCAGCAGTCTCCATTCTGGGGGGATCTCCTACGAGCAGTACTTC. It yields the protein CASSLHSGGISYEQYF.

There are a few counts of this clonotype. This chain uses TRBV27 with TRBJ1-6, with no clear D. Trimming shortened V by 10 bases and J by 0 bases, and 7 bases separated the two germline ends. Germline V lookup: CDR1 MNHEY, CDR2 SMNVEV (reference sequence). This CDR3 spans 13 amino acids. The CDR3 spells CAIGVSYNSPLHF. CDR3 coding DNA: TGTGCCATCGGGGTCTCCTATAATTCACCCCTCCACTTT.

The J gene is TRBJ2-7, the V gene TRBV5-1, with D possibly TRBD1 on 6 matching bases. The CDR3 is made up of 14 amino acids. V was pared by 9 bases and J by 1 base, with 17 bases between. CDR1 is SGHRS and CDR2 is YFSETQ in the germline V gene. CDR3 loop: CANNNRALSYEQYF. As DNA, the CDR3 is TGCGCCAACAACAACAGGGCCCTATCCTACGAGCAGTACTTC.

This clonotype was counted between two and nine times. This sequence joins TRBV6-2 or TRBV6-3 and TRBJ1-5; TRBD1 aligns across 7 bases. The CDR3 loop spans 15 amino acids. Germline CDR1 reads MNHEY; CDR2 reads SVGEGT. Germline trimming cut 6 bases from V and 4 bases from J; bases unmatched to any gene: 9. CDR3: CASSRDRVLNQPQHF. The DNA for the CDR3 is TGTGCCAGCAGCCGTGACAGGGTGTTGAATCAGCCCCAGCATTTT.

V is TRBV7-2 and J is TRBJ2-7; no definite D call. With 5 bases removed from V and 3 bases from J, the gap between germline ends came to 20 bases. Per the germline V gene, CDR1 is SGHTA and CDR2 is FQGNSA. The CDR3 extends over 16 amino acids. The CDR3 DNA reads TGTGCCAGCAGCCAAACCCCCCTTGTACGGAGCTACGAGCAGTACTTC. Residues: CASSQTPLVRSYEQYF.

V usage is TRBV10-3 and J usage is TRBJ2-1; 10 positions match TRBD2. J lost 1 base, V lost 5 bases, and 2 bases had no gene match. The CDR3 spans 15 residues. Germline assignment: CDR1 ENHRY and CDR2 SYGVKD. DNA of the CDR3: TGTGCCATCAGTAGGACTAGCGGATCCTACAATGAGCAGTTCTTC. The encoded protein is CAISRTSGSYNEQFF.

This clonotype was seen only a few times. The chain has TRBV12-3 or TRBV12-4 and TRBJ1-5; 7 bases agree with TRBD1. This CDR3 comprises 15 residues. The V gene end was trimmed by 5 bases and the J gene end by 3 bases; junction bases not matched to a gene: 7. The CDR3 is CASSLDRAPNQPQHF. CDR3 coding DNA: TGTGCCAGCAGTCTCGACAGGGCCCCCAATCAGCCCCAGCATTTT.

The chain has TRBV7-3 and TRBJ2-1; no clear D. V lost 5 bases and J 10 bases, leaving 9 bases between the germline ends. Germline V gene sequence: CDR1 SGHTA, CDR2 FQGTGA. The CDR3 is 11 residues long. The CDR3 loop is CASSPAREQFF. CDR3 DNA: TGTGCCAGCAGCCCCGCCCGGGAGCAGTTCTTC.